Below, 15 T cell receptor beta chains from the same sample are listed, as sequenced in a study of blood T cell repertoires in COVID-19 (dated by TCRdb to 2018 to 2020). Library construction relied on the immunoSEQ multiplex PCR assay. Drawn from immuneACCESS, this table holds only the in-frame rearrangements with V and J called that TCRdb kept. Clones are partly lost; checked studies trace under half to an unresolved V gene and leave the rest unexplained. In all, the sample holds more than 150,000 clones, and 70% to 90% of those were seen once. The ten biggest clones cover roughly 8.2% of the sample. The sequencing sample was made of peripheral blood. Receptors were obtained from a man aged 60-69 years with acute or convalescent COVID-19.

J is TRBJ2-1 and V is TRBV3-1 (or the pseudogene TRBV3-2), with a possible D match to TRBD2 (7 bases). The CDR3 has 15 residues. CDR1 and CDR2 (germline): LGHDT, YNNKEL (reference sequence). The V end lost 5 bases, the J end lost 6 bases, and 17 bases lay between the germline ends. The CDR3 here is CASSRGGLVVNEQFF. CDR3 bases: TGTGCCAGCAGCAGGGGGGGACTGGTCGTCAATGAGCAGTTCTTC.

The genes are TRBV29-1 and TRBJ1-2; tentative D call: TRBD1 (6 bases). Trimming removed 4 bases from V and 1 base from J, with 13 bases in between. This CDR3 is built from 14 residues. Germline CDR1 is SQVTM and CDR2 is ANQGSEA. CDR3 sequence (DNA): TGCAGCGTTGGCTCGACAGGTGTTAACTATGGCTACACCTTC. Amino acid sequence: CSVGSTGVNYGYTF.

The rearrangement joins TRBV5-1 to TRBJ2-3; D remains unclear. CDR3 length equals 13 residues. Germline CDR1 SGHRS, CDR2 YFSETQ. The V end lost 6 bases, the J end lost 1 base, and 9 bases lay between the germline ends. The CDR3 here is CASKTGGTDTQYF. Written as DNA, the CDR3 is TGCGCCAGCAAAACCGGAGGCACAGATACGCAGTATTTT.

The chain has TRBV5-8 and TRBJ2-1; the match to TRBD2 covers 9 bases. The V gene end was trimmed by 5 bases and the J gene end by 6 bases; junction bases not matched to a gene: 15. Germline V gives CDR1 SGHTS, CDR2 YDEGEE. The CDR3 runs to 17 residues. Here the CDR3 DNA reads TGTGCCAGCAGTCCTCCCACAACGCTAGCGGGGCCCAATGAGCAGTTCTTC. Residues: CASSPPTTLAGPNEQFF.

V gene TRBV5-1 combines with J gene TRBJ2-2; no definite D call. The CDR3 contains 14 residues. Per the germline V gene, CDR1 is SGHRS and CDR2 is YFSETQ. V was clipped by 1 base and J by 1 base, with 5 bases between them. CDR3 sequence: CASSLRQNTGELFF. The DNA for the CDR3 is TGCGCCAGCAGCTTGAGACAGAACACCGGGGAGCTGTTTTTT.

The V gene is TRBV23-1, the J gene TRBJ2-5; 14 nucleotides align to TRBD2. TRBV23-1 is treated as an ORF (open reading frame) with a function not yet certain. This CDR3 region has 18 residues. V trimming: 0 bases; J trimming: 5 bases; junction bases outside the gene matches: 8. The CDR3 nucleotides are TGCGCCAGCAGTCAATCATGGGGGACTAGCGGGAGAATCGAGACCCAGTACTTC. Translated: CASSQSWGTSGRIETQYF.

The chain links TRBV5-1 to TRBJ2-7, with 7 bases lining up with TRBD2. Germline V lookup: CDR1 SGHRS, CDR2 YFSETQ. The CDR3 length is 15 residues. Germline trimming cut 0 bases from V and 3 bases from J; bases unmatched to any gene: 6. The CDR3 DNA is TGCGCCAGCAGCTTGGGGGTAGCGGGTTACTACGAGCAGTACTTC. Encoded protein: CASSLGVAGYYEQYF.

The chain links TRBV28 to TRBJ1-4, with TRBD1 as a possible D gene (5 bases). V was cut by 3 bases and J by 7 bases, with 12 bases left in between. Germline assignment: CDR1 MDHEN and CDR2 SYDVKM. The CDR3 spans 14 residues. The CDR3 region has the DNA TGTGCCAGCAGTTTGTCTGGGGCCGGTGAAAAACTGTTTTTT. Residues: CASSLSGAGEKLFF.

The rearrangement uses TRBV30 and TRBJ2-7; the match to TRBD2 covers 7 bases. CDR3 length equals 15 residues. Germline lookup yields CDR1 GTSNPN and CDR2 SVGIG (reference sequence). Losses at the gene ends were 3 bases for V and 1 base for J; bases not matched to a gene: 9. The CDR3 sequence: CAWSPGGAESYEQYF. The CDR3 DNA reads as TGTGCCTGGAGCCCGGGGGGAGCCGAATCCTACGAGCAGTACTTC.

J is TRBJ2-7 and V is TRBV6-5, with 9 bases matching TRBD2. V shed 8 bases and J 3 bases; nucleotides not matched to a gene: 5. CDR3 length: 13 amino acids. The V gene's germline CDR1 is MNHEY and CDR2 SVGAGI. As DNA, the CDR3 is TGTGCCAGCCGTACTAGCGGGCACTACGAGCAGTACTTC. Its translation: CASRTSGHYEQYF.

The V and J genes are TRBV2 and TRBJ2-7; 7 nucleotides match TRBD1. The CDR3 consists of 15 residues. V lost 1 base to trimming and J lost 2 bases; unmatched junction nucleotides: 5. Germline-derived CDR1 and CDR2 are SNHLY and FYNNEI. CDR3 loop: CASSEGQGFTYEQYF. Here the CDR3 DNA reads TGTGCCAGCAGTGAAGGACAGGGTTTTACCTACGAGCAGTACTTC.

The rearrangement uses TRBV28 and TRBJ2-5; 7 bases align to TRBD1. Trimming removed 8 bases from V and 3 bases from J; junction bases left unmatched: 18. CDR3 length: 17 amino acids. CDR1 MDHEN and CDR2 SYDVKM come from the germline V gene. The CDR3 DNA reads TGTGCCAGCGGAAGATCCCTCGTTAACAGGGGCGAAGAGACCCAGTACTTC. It is translated as CASGRSLVNRGEETQYF.

This clone came up a few times. The V and J genes are TRBV6-6 and TRBJ2-5; 8 nucleotides align to TRBD2. CDR3 size: 15 residues. Germline loops: CDR1 MNHNY, CDR2 SVGAGI (reference sequence). The V segment lost 7 bases and the J segment 2 bases; nucleotides outside the gene matches: 9. This CDR3 is CASTPREGRQETQYF. CDR3 bases: TGTGCCAGCACCCCCCGGGAGGGACGACAAGAGACCCAGTACTTC.

This chain joins TRBV5-1 and TRBJ2-4, with 8 bases fitting TRBD1. Germline V gene lookup returns CDR1 SGHRS and CDR2 YFSETQ. Losses at the gene ends were 4 bases for V and 4 bases for J; bases not matched to a gene: 13. The CDR3 is made up of 17 amino acids. The CDR3 loop reads CASSPRFSGTGKNIQYF. CDR3 sequence (DNA): TGCGCCAGCAGCCCCCGTTTTTCAGGGACAGGAAAAAACATTCAGTACTTC.

A few counts support this clone. This chain links TRBV29-1 with TRBJ1-1, with D possibly being TRBD1 (6 bases). The germline gives CDR1 SQVTM, CDR2 ANQGSEA. The CDR3 contains 12 residues. V was pared by 5 bases and J by 1 base, with 8 bases between. The CDR3 DNA reads TGCAGCGTTTCGACAGGGAACACTGAAGCTTTCTTT. This encodes CSVSTGNTEAFF.